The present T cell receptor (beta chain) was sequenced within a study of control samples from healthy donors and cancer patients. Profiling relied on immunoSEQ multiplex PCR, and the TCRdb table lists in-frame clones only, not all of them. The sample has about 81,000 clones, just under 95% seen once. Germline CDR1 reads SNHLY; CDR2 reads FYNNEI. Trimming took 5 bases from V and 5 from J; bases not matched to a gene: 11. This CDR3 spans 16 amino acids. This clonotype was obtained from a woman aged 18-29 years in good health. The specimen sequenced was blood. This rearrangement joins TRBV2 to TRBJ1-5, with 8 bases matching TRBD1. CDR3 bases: TGTGCCAGCAGTAAAAGAGGACAGGGTGTCGATCAGCCCCAGCATTTT. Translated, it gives CASSKRGQGVDQPQHF.